The 17 T cell receptor beta chains presented below share a single source sample, sequenced in a study of blood T cell repertoires in COVID-19. Assay: immunoSEQ multiplex PCR; the TCRdb copy retains only in-frame clones and omits some. The table has around 300,000 clones, 88% seen once. Sequenced sample: PBMCs or T cells enriched from blood (not recorded which). Source of these receptors: a woman aged 45 to 65 who had recovered from COVID-19.

The rearrangement links TRBV19 to TRBJ1-1, with D possibly being TRBD1 (5 bases). This CDR3 is 16 amino acids long. The V gene's germline CDR1 is LNHDA and CDR2 SQIVND (reference sequence). Trimming removed 1 base at V and 4 bases at J, with 16 bases between. The chain's CDR3 is CASSIGGEPAGTEAFF. As DNA, the CDR3 is TGTGCCAGTAGTATAGGGGGGGAGCCGGCGGGCACTGAAGCTTTCTTT.

The rearrangement uses TRBV7-9 and TRBJ1-5; a possible D gene is TRBD1 (6 bases). The CDR3 runs 15 residues. CDR1 and CDR2 from the germline V gene are SEHNR and FQNEAQ (reference sequence). Trimming took 2 bases from V and 6 from J, leaving 14 bases between them. CDR3 sequence reads: CASSLWGGQGQPQHF. CDR3 nucleotides: TGTGCCAGCAGCTTATGGGGGGGGCAAGGTCAGCCCCAGCATTTT. The full variable domain, rest sourced from reference TRBV7-9 and TRBJ1-5, is DTGVSQNPRHKITKRGQNVTFRCDPISEHNRLYWYRQTLGQGPEFLTYFQNEAQLEKSRLLSDRFSAERPKGSFSTLEIQRTEQGDSAMYLCASSLWGGQGQPQHFGDGTRLSIL.

This clone was found once. This chain connects TRBV5-1 to TRBJ1-1; 8 bases match TRBD1. Germline assignment: CDR1 SGHRS and CDR2 YFSETQ. V lost 4 bases, J lost 4 bases, and 12 bases stayed unmatched. The CDR3 is 16 amino acids. Here the CDR3 reads CASSPDWTGTGTEAFF. The CDR3 nucleotides are TGCGCCAGCAGCCCAGATTGGACAGGGACTGGCACTGAAGCTTTCTTT.

This chain joins TRBV6-2 or TRBV6-3 and TRBJ1-2; TRBD1 matches 7 bases. Germline V gene data show CDR1 as MNHEY and CDR2 as SVGEGT. The V segment lost 5 bases and the J segment 8 bases; nucleotides outside the gene matches: 8. The CDR3 runs to 13 residues. The CDR3 region is CASSLDRVYGYTF. The CDR3 bases are TGTGCCAGCAGTCTCGACAGGGTATACGGCTACACCTTC.

This chain links TRBV19 with TRBJ2-5; 8 bases align to TRBD2. This CDR3 has 18 residues. Trimming cost V 5 bases and J 2 bases; bases outside gene matches: 16. Germline V gene lookup returns CDR1 LNHDA and CDR2 SQIVND (reference sequence). In DNA, the CDR3 is TGTGCCAGTAGTCAACCCACCTACAAGCGGGAGACACAAGAGACCCAGTACTTC. Protein: CASSQPTYKRETQETQYF.

This chain links TRBV6-2 or TRBV6-3 with TRBJ2-7; TRBD1 agrees at 8 bases. Germline-derived CDR1 and CDR2 are MNHEY and SVGEGT. The CDR3 is made up of 15 amino acids. Germline trimming cut 0 bases from V and 3 bases from J; bases unmatched to any gene: 4. The CDR3 region has the DNA TGTGCCAGCAGTTACTCCGGGACAGGTGGCTACGAGCAGTACTTC. Its protein is CASSYSGTGGYEQYF.

This clone was counted only a few times. This rearrangement joins TRBV4-2 to TRBJ1-5; maybe TRBD1 (6 bases). Germline lookup yields CDR1 LGHNA and CDR2 YNFKEQ. V lost 0 bases and J lost 7, with 13 bases in between. The CDR3 consists of 15 residues. The CDR3 region is CASSQDQGLGQPQHF. CDR3 sequence (DNA): TGTGCCAGCAGCCAAGACCAGGGGCTAGGCCAGCCCCAGCATTTT.

J is TRBJ1-2 and V is TRBV28; D may be TRBD1 (5 bases). From germline, CDR1 is MDHEN and CDR2 SYDVKM. The CDR3 loop spans 14 amino acids. V gave up 5 bases and J gave up 3 bases, with 13 bases separating them. CDR3 nucleotides: TGTGCCAGCAGTACCTCGACAGAATACTATGGCTACACCTTC. As protein: CASSTSTEYYGYTF.

This sequence joins TRBV2 and TRBJ2-2; D uncertain. The germline V and J ends were trimmed by 7 bases and 5 bases, with 11 bases remaining between them. Germline CDR1 SNHLY, CDR2 FYNNEI. The CDR3 length is 13 residues. CDR3 DNA: TGTGCCAGCAAAATCACATGGACCGGGGAGCTGTTTTTT. This codes for CASKITWTGELFF. Based on the CDR3 plus reference TRBV2 and TRBJ2-2, the full variable domain is EPEVTQTPSHQVTQMGQEVILRCVPISNHLYFYWYRQILGQKVEFLVSFYNNEISEKSEIFDDQFSVERPDGSNFTLKIRSTKLEDSAMYFCASKITWTGELFFGEGSRLTVL.

The chain has TRBV5-1 and TRBJ2-7; 7 positions agree with TRBD2. V lost 0 bases and J lost 6; bases outside the gene matches: 15. The CDR3 has 17 amino acids. Germline loops: CDR1 SGHRS, CDR2 YFSETQ. As DNA, the CDR3 is TGCGCCAGCAGCTTGGGAACACTAGCGCTAGACGTTCTCGAGCAGTACTTC. Its protein is CASSLGTLALDVLEQYF. The whole variable domain, remainder taken from reference TRBV5-1 and TRBJ2-7, is KAGVTQTPRYLIKTRGQQVTLSCSPISGHRSVSWYQQTPGQGLQFLFEYFSETQRNKGNFPGRFSGRQFSNSRSEMNVSTLELGDSALYLCASSLGTLALDVLEQYFGPGTRLTVT.

The rearrangement uses TRBV6-5 and TRBJ2-1; 8 bases align to TRBD2. CDR1 and CDR2 (germline): MNHEY, SVGAGI. The CDR3 totals 16 residues. V shed 0 bases and J 6 bases; nucleotides not matched to a gene: 7. As DNA, the CDR3 is TGTGCCAGCAGTTACTCGACCGGGAGGGCTATCAATGAGCAGTTCTTC. It codes for CASSYSTGRAINEQFF.

This chain joins TRBV18 and TRBJ2-3; 10 bases map to TRBD1. V shed 4 bases and J 4 bases; nucleotides not matched to a gene: 8. This CDR3 is 16 amino acids long. Germline CDR1 and CDR2: KGHSH and LQKENI. The CDR3 here is CASSQRTGGEADTQYF. For the CDR3, the DNA is TGTGCCAGCTCACAGCGGACAGGGGGTGAGGCAGATACGCAGTATTTT.

The DNA of the CDR3 is TGTGCCAGCAGTTATGGTGCACAGAAGATCAATCAGCCCCAGCATTTT. This encodes CASSYGAQKINQPQHF. The chain has TRBV6-2 or TRBV6-3 and TRBJ1-5; D call uncertain. The CDR3 is 16 residues long. CDR1 and CDR2 (germline): MNHEY, SVGEGT. V was cut by 3 bases and J by 3 bases, with 15 bases left in between.

This chain connects TRBV5-1 to TRBJ2-1; 7 positions agree with TRBD2. This CDR3 spans 14 amino acids. Per germline, CDR1 SGHRS and CDR2 YFSETQ. The J segment lost 5 bases and the V segment lost 4 bases, leaving 6 bases of the junction unmatched. DNA for the CDR3: TGCGCCAGCAGCAGGGAGGGACTGAACAATGAGCAGTTCTTC. Translation gives CASSREGLNNEQFF.

The rearrangement uses TRBV11-1 and TRBJ2-6, with a tentative D call TRBD2 (6 bases). The CDR3 sequence is 15 residues long. Trimming stripped 2 bases from V and 2 bases from J, with 7 bases between. Per the germline V gene, CDR1 is SGHAT and CDR2 is FQDESV (reference sequence). This CDR3 reads CASSLWGAGANVLTF. As DNA, the CDR3 is TGTGCCAGCAGCTTATGGGGGGCTGGGGCCAACGTCCTGACTTTC.

This clone is a singleton in its sample. The chain couples TRBV10-3 to TRBJ1-1; D uncertain. The CDR3 has 15 residues. Germline V gene data show CDR1 as ENHRY and CDR2 as SYGVKD. Trimming removed 5 bases from V and 1 base from J, with 14 bases in between. CDR3 DNA: TGTGCCATCAGTACAACCCCGGGAAAGAACACTGAAGCTTTCTTT. Translating it yields CAISTTPGKNTEAFF.

This chain links TRBV7-2 with TRBJ1-2; 10 bases are shared with TRBD1. The V segment lost 5 bases and the J segment 4 bases; nucleotides outside the gene matches: 10. The V gene's germline CDR1 is SGHTA and CDR2 FQGNSA. This CDR3 has 16 amino acids. Written as DNA, the CDR3 is TGTGCCAGCAGCCCTACCATCCGGACAGGGGGCTATGGCTACACCTTC. Amino acids: CASSPTIRTGGYGYTF.